This T cell receptor beta chain was obtained from a study of blood T cell repertoires in COVID-19. Measured with immunoSEQ multiplex PCR; TCRdb has only the in-frame clones, and not every one. The data contain 150,000 to 200,000 clones, about 88% of them singletons. Germline V CDR1 and CDR2: SEHNR, FQNEAQ (reference sequence). The junction had 4 bases not matched to a gene; V was cut back by 5 bases and J by 1 base. CDR3 length: 15 residues. Sequenced material: PBMCs or T cells enriched from blood (not recorded which). The genes are TRBV7-9 and TRBJ2-1; 8 bases line up with TRBD2. This clonotype was obtained from a woman between 35 and 50 years old with acute COVID-19. CDR3 protein: CASSARLASYNEQFF. The DNA for the CDR3 is TGTGCCAGCAGCGCCCGACTAGCGTCCTACAATGAGCAGTTCTTC. The whole variable domain, remainder taken from reference TRBV7-9 and TRBJ2-1, is DTGVSQNPRHKITKRGQNVTFRCDPISEHNRLYWYRQTLGQGPEFLTYFQNEAQLEKSRLLSDRFSAERPKGSFSTLEIQRTEQGDSAMYLCASSARLASYNEQFFGPGTRLTVL.